This T cell receptor (beta chain) derives from a study of blood T cell repertoires in COVID-19. Study overall: In each case, the material was cDNA or gDNA derived from T cells, B-cell-depleted T cells, or PBMCs.

Each participant's cohort was designated according to participant-reported clinical history. Authors' processing steps: By means of reference gene primer amplification, nucleated cell counts were estimated. The method was immunoSEQ multiplex PCR; TCRdb's version includes in-frame clones alone and lacks a portion of them. Clone size and V and J calls were adopted from that table, with D and trimming inferred from the DNA. The table lists 380,000 or so clones, approximately 88% of them singletons. Sequencing was done on a sample of PBMCs or T cells enriched from blood (not recorded which). This TCR was sampled from a woman in her forties with acute COVID-19.

Here the CDR3 reads CASSPTDRGRTEAFF. CDR3 nucleotides: TGTGCCAGCTCACCAACAGACAGGGGGCGTACTGAAGCTTTCTTT. J is TRBJ1-1 and V is TRBV18, with TRBD1 identical over 10 bases. With 2 bases clipped from V and 5 bases from J, the junction kept 5 bases outside the gene matches. Germline assignment: CDR1 KGHSH and CDR2 LQKENI. The CDR3 contains 15 residues. The variable domain in full, with the rest retrieved from reference TRBV18 and TRBJ1-1, is NAGVMQNPRHLVRRRGQEARLRCSPMKGHSHVYWYRQLPEEGLKFMVYLQKENIIDESGMPKERFSAEFPKEGPSILRIQQVVRGDSAAYFCASSPTDRGRTEAFFGQGTRLTVV.